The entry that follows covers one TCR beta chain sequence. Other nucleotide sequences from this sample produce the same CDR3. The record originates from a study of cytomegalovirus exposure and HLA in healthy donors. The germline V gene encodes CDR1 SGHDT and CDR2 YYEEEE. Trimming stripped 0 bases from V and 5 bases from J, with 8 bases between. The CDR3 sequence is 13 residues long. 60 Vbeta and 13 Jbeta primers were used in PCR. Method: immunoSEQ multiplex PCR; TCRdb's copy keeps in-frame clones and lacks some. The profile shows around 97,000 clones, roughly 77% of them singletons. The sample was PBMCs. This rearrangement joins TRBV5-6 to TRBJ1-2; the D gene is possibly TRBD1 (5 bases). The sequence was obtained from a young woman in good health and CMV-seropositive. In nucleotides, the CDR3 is TGTGCCAGCAGCTTGGAAGGGGCGTATGGCTACACCTTC. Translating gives CASSLEGAYGYTF. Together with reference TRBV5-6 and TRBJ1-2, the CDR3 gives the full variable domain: DAGVTQSPTHLIKTRGQQVTLRCSPKSGHDTVSWYQQALGQGPQFIFQYYEEEERQRGNFPDRFSGHQFPNYSSELNVNALLLGDSALYLCASSLEGAYGYTFGSGTRLTVV.